This T cell receptor beta chain was sequenced in a study of T cell responses to AZD1222 COVID-19 vaccine. Study in general: Second doses at about 4 or about 12 weeks were pooled. Regarding the study as a whole: Among spike-specific TCRs, nearly half reportedly target unmutated variant regions. Two AZD1222 administrations were followed by greater Spike-specific TCR breadth and depth. Spike-wide coverage was observed for vaccine-associated CD4 TCRs, with dominant responses at 160-218 and 743-854.

Here immunoSEQ multiplex PCR was the method, and the copy in TCRdb shows in-frame clones only, minus some. The sample consists of 89,000 or so clones, around 86% of them appearing once. In the case of this clone: Its specificity is unknown.

Sequenced material: peripheral blood, taken on day 0 of AZD1222 vaccination. This TCR was sampled from an adult in good health.

CDR3 sequence: CASKTSGRNEQFF. In DNA, the CDR3 is TGTGCCAGCAAGACTAGCGGGAGGAATGAGCAGTTCTTC. The chain has TRBV5-4 and TRBJ2-1; TRBD2 matches at 13 bases. CDR3 size: 13 residues. The J segment lost 7 bases and the V segment lost 6 bases, leaving 1 base of the junction unmatched. CDR1 and CDR2 from the germline V gene are SGHNT and YYREEE (reference sequence). The whole variable domain, remainder taken from reference TRBV5-4 and TRBJ2-1, is ETGVTQSPTHLIKTRGQQVTLRCSSQSGHNTVSWYQQALGQGPQFIFQYYREEENGRGNFPPRFSGLQFPNYSSELNVNALELDDSALYLCASKTSGRNEQFFGPGTRLTVL.